This TCR beta chain was obtained from a study of blood T cell repertoires in COVID-19. Germline-derived CDR1 and CDR2 are SGDLS and YYNGEE. This CDR3 has 15 residues. J gave up 2 bases and V 1 base, and 2 bases lay outside the gene matches. Profiled with immunoSEQ multiplex PCR; TCRdb holds only in-frame clones, not every one. The sample has approximately 300,000 clones, approximately 90% seen once. V gene TRBV9 combines with J gene TRBJ2-1, with TRBD1 matching 8 bases. This clonotype was sampled from a man in his thirties or forties with acute or convalescent COVID-19. The specimen sequenced was peripheral blood. CDR3 nucleotide sequence: TGTGCCAGCAGCGTACGACAGGGGACCTACAATGAGCAGTTCTTC. It codes for CASSVRQGTYNEQFF.